The next 15 T cell receptor beta chains were all read from a single sample in a study of response to subunit inactivated influenza vaccine. TCRdb fed the RT-PCR reads into MiXCR, producing one record per CDR3 protein. The table includes roughly 190,000 distinct CDR3 sequences, approximately 12% detected once. These sequences were also reported in another study, on T cells expressing NK-cell markers. This second study notes: Making the TCR beta cDNA relied on 5'RACE template switching with UMIs.

The material sequenced was CD8+ T cells sorted from PBMCs, taken approximately 13 days after vaccination. The receptor set was obtained from a man aged 50-59 years who received an inactivated influenza vaccine.

The genes are TRBV13 and TRBJ1-1; the match to TRBD1 covers 7 bases. The CDR3 totals 15 residues. Trimming removed 4 bases from V and 10 bases from J; junction bases left unmatched: 15. CDR1 PRHDT and CDR2 FYEKMQ come from the germline V gene (reference sequence). CDR3 sequence: CASSSGQEGRRGAFF. The CDR3 DNA is TGTGCCAGCAGCTCCGGACAGGAGGGACGGCGGGGAGCTTTCTTT.

V is TRBV12-3 or TRBV12-4 and J is TRBJ2-3; 8 bases line up with TRBD2. CDR3 length equals 16 residues. With V trimmed by 3 bases and J by 5 bases, 10 bases remained unmatched. CDR3 protein: CASSFWLAGVIDTQYF. CDR3 nucleotide sequence: TGTGCCAGCAGTTTCTGGCTAGCGGGCGTGATAGATACGCAGTATTTT.

The chain joins TRBV10-2 to TRBJ2-2; TRBD2 aligns across 10 bases. V lost 6 bases and J lost 3; bases outside the gene matches: 4. The CDR3 totals 15 residues. Germline assignment: CDR1 WSHSY and CDR2 SAAADI. CDR3 sequence: CASRTGTSDTGELFF. The CDR3 region has the DNA TGCGCCAGCAGAACCGGGACTAGCGACACCGGGGAGCTGTTTTTT.

The rearrangement links TRBV20-1 to TRBJ2-1, with a tentative D call TRBD1 (5 bases). Germline loops: CDR1 DFQATT, CDR2 SNEGSKA (reference sequence). The ends were cut back, 6 bases at V and 5 bases at J, with 20 bases in the middle. The CDR3 spans 15 residues. CDR3 residues: CSANPTAHENNEQFF. CDR3 sequence (DNA): TGCAGTGCCAATCCGACAGCCCACGAAAACAATGAGCAGTTCTTC.

This clonotype was recorded many times. The J gene is TRBJ2-3, the V gene TRBV10-3, with no clear D. Germline loops: CDR1 ENHRY, CDR2 SYGVKD. This CDR3 is built from 15 residues. V lost 3 bases and J 0 bases, leaving 10 bases between the germline ends. CDR3 residues: CAISDETDSTDTQYF. The CDR3 DNA sequence: TGTGCCATCAGTGACGAAACAGATAGCACAGATACGCAGTATTTT.

This clonotype has more than one count but fewer than ten. The J gene is TRBJ1-6, the V gene TRBV4-1; tentative D call: TRBD1 (5 bases). Deletions cut 1 base from V and 9 bases from J, with 7 bases between. The CDR3 sequence is 13 residues long. CDR1 is MGHRA and CDR2 is YSYEKL in the germline V gene. This chain's CDR3 is CASSQGGGSPLHF. The DNA of the CDR3 is TGCGCCAGCAGCCAAGGGGGGGGTTCACCCCTCCACTTT.

The genes are TRBV15 and TRBJ2-5; D unresolved. CDR3 size: 13 residues. Trimming stripped 3 bases from V and 0 bases from J, with 5 bases between. CDR1 and CDR2 from the germline V gene are LNHNV and YYDKDF (reference sequence). The CDR3 coding sequence is TGTGCCACCAGCAGCAGGCACCAAGAGACCCAGTACTTC. Protein: CATSSRHQETQYF.

CDR3 sequence: CASSDGPNYGYTF. The CDR3 coding sequence is TGTGCCAGCAGTGACGGTCCTAACTATGGCTACACCTTC. The chain carries TRBV2 and TRBJ1-2; D is unresolved. This CDR3 is 13 amino acids long. Trimming removed 3 bases from V and 0 bases from J, with 5 bases in between. In germline, CDR1 is SNHLY, CDR2 FYNNEI.

The rearrangement uses TRBV9 and TRBJ1-2, with D tentatively TRBD1 (5 bases). There are 14 residues in the CDR3. The ends were cut back, 4 bases at V and 1 base at J, with 11 bases in the middle. The germline V gene has CDR1 SGDLS and CDR2 YYNGEE. Written as DNA, the CDR3 is TGTGCCAGCAGCCCAGGGACCATTAACTATGGCTACACCTTC. Its protein product is CASSPGTINYGYTF. The variable domain in full, with the rest retrieved from reference TRBV9 and TRBJ1-2, is DSGVTQTPKHLITATGQRVTLRCSPRSGDLSVYWYQQSLDQGLQFLIQYYNGEERAKGNILERFSAQQFPDLHSELNLSSLELGDSALYFCASSPGTINYGYTFGSGTRLTVV.

This clonotype was seen more than once but under ten times. The chain recombines TRBV24-1 with TRBJ2-3; D unclear. V dropped 1 base and J dropped 1 base, with 8 bases sitting between them. CDR3 size: 15 residues. CDR1 is KGHDR and CDR2 is SFDVKD in the germline V gene. CDR3 region: CATSDFGAGTDTQYF. The CDR3 nucleotides are TGTGCCACCAGTGATTTTGGTGCAGGCACAGATACGCAGTATTTT.

This clonotype was observed a handful of times. Written as DNA, the CDR3 is TGTGCCAGTAGTACCCCGGGACTTCTAAACACCGGGGAGCTGTTTTTT. Translating it yields CASSTPGLLNTGELFF. This chain connects TRBV19 to TRBJ2-2; D is perhaps TRBD2 (6 bases). The CDR3 loop spans 16 amino acids. Trimming shortened V by 4 bases and J by 2 bases, and 14 bases separated the two germline ends. In germline, CDR1 is LNHDA, CDR2 SQIVND (reference sequence).

This clonotype has ten or more counts. The chain combines TRBV4-2 with TRBJ2-1; 14 bases are shared with TRBD2. Trimming at V came to 5 bases and at J to 8 bases, leaving 2 bases not matched to a gene. Germline V gene data show CDR1 as LGHNA and CDR2 as YNFKEQ. The CDR3 is 14 amino acids. The CDR3 spells CASSSGLAGDEQFF. The CDR3 DNA reads TGTGCCAGCAGCTCGGGACTAGCGGGGGATGAGCAGTTCTTC.

In this sample, this clonotype turned up a few times. V usage is TRBV4-1 and J usage is TRBJ2-7; D may be TRBD1 (5 bases). Trimming cost V 4 bases and J 3 bases, with 16 bases left between them. The CDR3 length is 15 residues. CDR1 and CDR2 from the germline V gene are MGHRA and YSYEKL. The CDR3 is CASSPSQGSGYEQYF. The DNA of the CDR3 is TGCGCCAGCAGCCCTTCTCAGGGATCTGGCTACGAGCAGTACTTC.

The chain combines TRBV28 with TRBJ2-7; D assignment may be TRBD1 or TRBD2 (5 bases each). The CDR3 totals 14 residues. CDR1 MDHEN and CDR2 SYDVKM come from the germline V gene. Trimming stripped 3 bases from V and 0 bases from J, with 9 bases between. The CDR3 DNA follows: TGTGCCAGCAGTTTGGGACGGCGCTCCTACGAGCAGTACTTC. Translated: CASSLGRRSYEQYF. Full variable domain (remainder filled in from reference TRBV28 and TRBJ2-7): DVKVTQSSRYLVKRTGEKVFLECVQDMDHENMFWYRQDPGLGLRLIYFSYDVKMKEKGDIPEGYSVSREKKERFSLILESASTNQTSMYLCASSLGRRSYEQYFGPGTRLTVT.

This clonotype was counted between two and nine times. The genes are TRBV12-3 or TRBV12-4 and TRBJ2-5; 8 nucleotides match TRBD1. The V gene end was trimmed by 6 bases and the J gene end by 3 bases; junction bases not matched to a gene: 6. The CDR3 contains 14 residues. The CDR3 here is CASRPGTGEETQYF. The CDR3 DNA reads TGTGCCAGCAGGCCCGGGACAGGAGAAGAGACCCAGTACTTC.